This is a list of T cell receptor beta chains from one sample in a study of cytomegalovirus exposure and HLA in healthy donors. Clones were sequenced by immunoSEQ multiplex PCR, and TCRdb holds only the in-frame ones, with some missing. The data contain tens of thousands of clones, under 95% of them singletons. The sequenced sample consisted of PBMCs. The receptors stem from a man aged 25-45 years in good health and CMV-seronegative. Both conserved end residues are part of each CDR3. Each record gives: D gene, V gene, J gene, clone size, CDR3 DNA, CDR3 protein. D genes are given only for firm matches. Not all rows give a size; the values are once, few, many and, for expanded clones, a class.

d_gene: TRBD1; v_gene: TRBV5-1; j_gene: TRBJ1-6; abundance: NA; CDR3nt: TGCGCCAGCAGCGCCGGGACAGGGAGGTCCTATAATTCACCCCTCCACTTT; CDR3aa: CASSAGTGRSYNSPLHF
d_gene: NA; v_gene: TRBV6-6; j_gene: TRBJ2-5; abundance: NA; CDR3nt: TGTGCCAGCAGTTTGGCCCCATCAGAGACCCAGTACTTC; CDR3aa: CASSLAPSETQYF
d_gene: NA; v_gene: TRBV4-2; j_gene: TRBJ2-2; abundance: NA; CDR3nt: TGTGCCAGCAGCAACGTGGGCGCCGGGGAGCTGTTTTTT; CDR3aa: CASSNVGAGELFF
d_gene: NA; v_gene: TRBV28; j_gene: TRBJ1-1; abundance: NA; CDR3nt: TGTGCCAGCAGTTCTTGGACACGACAAGGAGATGAAGCTTTCTTT; CDR3aa: CASSSWTRQGDEAFF
d_gene: NA; v_gene: TRBV18; j_gene: TRBJ2-2; abundance: NA; CDR3nt: TGTGCCAGCTCGCGGCTCTCCGGGGAGCTGTTTTTT; CDR3aa: CASSRLSGELFF
d_gene: NA; v_gene: TRBV7-2; j_gene: TRBJ2-7; abundance: NA; CDR3nt: TGTGCCAGCAGCTTAAGGGGGGGAAGCTCCTACGAGCAGTACTTC; CDR3aa: CASSLRGGSSYEQYF
d_gene: TRBD2; v_gene: TRBV19; j_gene: TRBJ2-5; abundance: NA; CDR3nt: TGTGCCAGTAGAAGGAGTTTGACTAGCGGGAGGTATAACCAAGAGACCCAGTACTTC; CDR3aa: CASRRSLTSGRYNQETQYF
d_gene: TRBD2; v_gene: TRBV6-1; j_gene: TRBJ2-3; abundance: NA; CDR3nt: TGTGCCAGCAGTGACATTAGCGGGGGGGCCACAGATACGCAGTATTTT; CDR3aa: CASSDISGGATDTQYF
d_gene: TRBD2; v_gene: TRBV4-1; j_gene: TRBJ2-5; abundance: NA; CDR3nt: TGCGCCAGCAGCCACGAACGGACTAGCGGGCAAGAGACCCAGTACTTC; CDR3aa: CASSHERTSGQETQYF
d_gene: TRBD2; v_gene: TRBV19; j_gene: TRBJ2-3; abundance: NA; CDR3nt: TGTGCCAGTGCTTGGGGGGGAGGAGATACGCAGTATTTT; CDR3aa: CASAWGGGDTQYF
d_gene: TRBD2; v_gene: TRBV28; j_gene: TRBJ2-1; abundance: NA; CDR3nt: TGTGCCAGCAGGGGGTGGAGCGGGAGGGTGTATGAGCAGTTCTTC; CDR3aa: CASRGWSGRVYEQFF
d_gene: TRBD1; v_gene: TRBV5-1; j_gene: TRBJ2-7; abundance: NA; CDR3nt: TGCGCCAGCACCCCTAACCGGGACAGCTCCTACGAGCAGTACTTC; CDR3aa: CASTPNRDSSYEQYF
d_gene: NA; v_gene: TRBV6-4; j_gene: TRBJ2-2; abundance: once; CDR3nt: TGTGCCAGCAGCGGGACAAACACCGGGGAGCTGTTTTTT; CDR3aa: CASSGTNTGELFF
d_gene: NA; v_gene: TRBV5-5; j_gene: TRBJ1-1; abundance: NA; CDR3nt: TGTGCCAGCAGCCGCGAGAGAGCGAACACTGAAGCTTTCTTT; CDR3aa: CASSRERANTEAFF
d_gene: NA; v_gene: TRBV6-5; j_gene: TRBJ2-7; abundance: NA; CDR3nt: TGTGCCAGCAGTTCAAGTGCCTTCACGAGGTCCTACGAGCAGTACTTC; CDR3aa: CASSSSAFTRSYEQYF
d_gene: NA; v_gene: TRBV4-1; j_gene: TRBJ2-5; abundance: once; CDR3nt: TGCGCCAGCAGCCAACAGCTAGGGGGACAAGAGACCCAGTACTTC; CDR3aa: CASSQQLGGQETQYF
d_gene: NA; v_gene: TRBV7-9; j_gene: TRBJ1-1; abundance: NA; CDR3nt: TGTGCCAGCAGCTTAGTGGCAGGGCGGCGAACTGAAGCTTTCTTT; CDR3aa: CASSLVAGRRTEAFF
d_gene: NA; v_gene: TRBV6-4; j_gene: TRBJ1-1; abundance: NA; CDR3nt: TGTGCCAGCAGTGACGAGGGCACTGAAGCTTTCTTT; CDR3aa: CASSDEGTEAFF
d_gene: TRBD1; v_gene: TRBV28; j_gene: TRBJ2-6; abundance: NA; CDR3nt: TGTGCCAGCAGCGGTAAGACAGGGCCATACTCTGGGGCCAACGTCCTGACTTTC; CDR3aa: CASSGKTGPYSGANVLTF
d_gene: NA; v_gene: TRBV5-1; j_gene: TRBJ2-3; abundance: NA; CDR3nt: TGCGCCAGCAGCGGGCGTGTAGGCACAGATACGCAGTATTTT; CDR3aa: CASSGRVGTDTQYF
d_gene: TRBD1; v_gene: TRBV6-1; j_gene: TRBJ1-1; abundance: NA; CDR3nt: TGTGCCATCAGTGAGTCGGGGACAGGGGAGAACACTGAAGCTTTCTTT; CDR3aa: CAISESGTGENTEAFF
d_gene: TRBD1; v_gene: TRBV27; j_gene: TRBJ1-1; abundance: NA; CDR3nt: TGTGCCAGCAGTCCACCAGACAGGGGCTACACTGAAGCTTTCTTT; CDR3aa: CASSPPDRGYTEAFF
d_gene: TRBD2; v_gene: TRBV13; j_gene: TRBJ2-1; abundance: NA; CDR3nt: TGTGCCAGCAGCCAGTCCGGGACTACCCTCTACAATGAGCAGTTCTTC; CDR3aa: CASSQSGTTLYNEQFF
d_gene: NA; v_gene: TRBV9; j_gene: TRBJ1-1; abundance: NA; CDR3nt: TGTGCCAGCAGCCCCCCGGGACAAAGGGTGAACACTGAAGCTTTCTTT; CDR3aa: CASSPPGQRVNTEAFF
d_gene: TRBD2; v_gene: TRBV7-2; j_gene: TRBJ2-2; abundance: once; CDR3nt: TGTGCCAGCAGCTGGACCGGGACTAGCGGGAGTACCGGGGAGCTGTTTTTT; CDR3aa: CASSWTGTSGSTGELFF
d_gene: NA; v_gene: TRBV6-5; j_gene: TRBJ2-3; abundance: NA; CDR3nt: TGTGCCAGCAGTTACTCGGGCAGCACAGATACGCAGTATTTT; CDR3aa: CASSYSGSTDTQYF
d_gene: NA; v_gene: TRBV23-1; j_gene: TRBJ1-1; abundance: NA; CDR3nt: TGCGCCAGCAGGGGCCCTCATGGAGGGAACACTGAAGCTTTCTTT; CDR3aa: CASRGPHGGNTEAFF
d_gene: TRBD2; v_gene: TRBV19; j_gene: TRBJ2-5; abundance: NA; CDR3nt: TGTGCCAGTAGTGTAAGGACTAGCGGCCAAGAGACCCAGTACTTC; CDR3aa: CASSVRTSGQETQYF
d_gene: TRBD2; v_gene: TRBV27; j_gene: TRBJ2-3; abundance: NA; CDR3nt: TGTGCCAGCAGTTTATCAGCGGGGGGCGCGGGTACGCAGTATTTT; CDR3aa: CASSLSAGGAGTQYF
d_gene: TRBD2; v_gene: TRBV15; j_gene: TRBJ2-1; abundance: NA; CDR3nt: TGTGCCACCAGCAGCGTACCGGGACTAGCGTACAATGAGCAGTTCTTC; CDR3aa: CATSSVPGLAYNEQFF
d_gene: TRBD2; v_gene: TRBV7-2; j_gene: TRBJ2-5; abundance: NA; CDR3nt: TGTGCCAGCAGCCCCCGGACTAGCGGGAGACAGACCCAGTACTTC; CDR3aa: CASSPRTSGRQTQYF
d_gene: NA; v_gene: TRBV27; j_gene: TRBJ2-3; abundance: NA; CDR3nt: TGTGCCAGCAGTTTATCGGAGGGGACAGATACGCAGTATTTT; CDR3aa: CASSLSEGTDTQYF
d_gene: TRBD2; v_gene: TRBV7-2; j_gene: TRBJ2-5; abundance: once; CDR3nt: TGTGCCAGCAGCCTAGCGGGGGGGCGAGAGACCCAGTACTTC; CDR3aa: CASSLAGGRETQYF
d_gene: TRBD2; v_gene: TRBV19; j_gene: TRBJ2-1; abundance: NA; CDR3nt: TGTGCCACCTTAGCGGGGGACTCCTACAATGAGCAGTTCTTC; CDR3aa: CATLAGDSYNEQFF
d_gene: NA; v_gene: TRBV5-1; j_gene: TRBJ2-3; abundance: NA; CDR3nt: TGCGCCAGCAGCCCGGAGGTCCCATCAGATACGCAGTATTTT; CDR3aa: CASSPEVPSDTQYF
d_gene: NA; v_gene: TRBV18; j_gene: TRBJ2-3; abundance: few; CDR3nt: TGTGCCAGCTCAACTCTTAGCACAGATACGCAGTATTTT; CDR3aa: CASSTLSTDTQYF
d_gene: NA; v_gene: TRBV18; j_gene: TRBJ2-1; abundance: NA; CDR3nt: TGTGCCAGCTCACCAACAGGGACCAACAATGAGCAGTTCTTC; CDR3aa: CASSPTGTNNEQFF
d_gene: TRBD1; v_gene: TRBV28; j_gene: TRBJ2-2; abundance: NA; CDR3nt: TGTGCCAGCAGGACAGGGACCGACACCGGGGAGCTGTTTTTT; CDR3aa: CASRTGTDTGELFF
d_gene: TRBD1; v_gene: TRBV27; j_gene: TRBJ1-2; abundance: NA; CDR3nt: TGTGCCAGCAGTCTTACAGGGGGCTGGAACTATGGCTACACCTTC; CDR3aa: CASSLTGGWNYGYTF
d_gene: NA; v_gene: TRBV6-1; j_gene: TRBJ2-1; abundance: NA; CDR3nt: TGTGCCAGCAGTGAATGGGGGGGCGTGGATGAGCAGTTCTTC; CDR3aa: CASSEWGGVDEQFF
d_gene: NA; v_gene: TRBV7-3; j_gene: TRBJ2-7; abundance: NA; CDR3nt: TGTGCCAGCAGCTTGGCCAGGGGAGAGGAGCAGTACTTC; CDR3aa: CASSLARGEEQYF
d_gene: NA; v_gene: TRBV5-1; j_gene: TRBJ1-4; abundance: NA; CDR3nt: TGCGCCAGCAGCTTTGGAACCCGAGAGGCTAATGAAAAACTGTTTTTT; CDR3aa: CASSFGTREANEKLFF
d_gene: NA; v_gene: TRBV6-6; j_gene: TRBJ1-2; abundance: few; CDR3nt: TGTGCCAGCACCGGGCAGGGGATGTATGGCTACACCTTC; CDR3aa: CASTGQGMYGYTF
d_gene: TRBD1; v_gene: TRBV7-2; j_gene: TRBJ1-5; abundance: NA; CDR3nt: TGTGCCAGCAGCTTCGACAGGGGCAATCAGCCCCAGCATTTT; CDR3aa: CASSFDRGNQPQHF
d_gene: NA; v_gene: TRBV5-1; j_gene: TRBJ1-1; abundance: NA; CDR3nt: TGCGCCAGCAGCTTTCATCAGGGTTCTAGAGACACTGAAGCTTTCTTT; CDR3aa: CASSFHQGSRDTEAFF
d_gene: NA; v_gene: TRBV4-1; j_gene: TRBJ1-5; abundance: few; CDR3nt: TGCGCCAGCAGCGCCAGGGATGGTCAGCCCCAGCATTTT; CDR3aa: CASSARDGQPQHF
d_gene: TRBD2; v_gene: TRBV5-1; j_gene: TRBJ2-7; abundance: NA; CDR3nt: TGCGCCAGCAGCTTGGATCCGGGACTAGCGGGAGGCAAAACCTACGAGCAGTACTTC; CDR3aa: CASSLDPGLAGGKTYEQYF
d_gene: NA; v_gene: TRBV19; j_gene: TRBJ1-3; abundance: once; CDR3nt: TGTGCCAGTAGTATAGTCGGACAGCATGGAAACACCATATATTTT; CDR3aa: CASSIVGQHGNTIYF
d_gene: TRBD2; v_gene: TRBV5-6; j_gene: TRBJ2-1; abundance: NA; CDR3nt: TGTGCCAGCAGCTTTCATAGCGGGGGATCCTACAATGAGCAGTTCTTC; CDR3aa: CASSFHSGGSYNEQFF
d_gene: TRBD2; v_gene: TRBV9; j_gene: TRBJ2-7; abundance: NA; CDR3nt: TGTGCCAGCAGCGAGCGACTAGCGGGAGGGCCCTACGAGCAGTACTTC; CDR3aa: CASSERLAGGPYEQYF
d_gene: NA; v_gene: TRBV5-1; j_gene: TRBJ1-1; abundance: NA; CDR3nt: TGCGCCAGCAGCCGCCAGGGGAACACTGAAGCTTTCTTT; CDR3aa: CASSRQGNTEAFF
d_gene: TRBD2; v_gene: TRBV5-1; j_gene: TRBJ2-3; abundance: NA; CDR3nt: TGCGCCAGCACATTGGGTCTAGCGGGACTCACAGATACGCAGTATTTT; CDR3aa: CASTLGLAGLTDTQYF
d_gene: TRBD2; v_gene: TRBV6-5; j_gene: TRBJ2-1; abundance: NA; CDR3nt: TGTGCCAGCAGCCCGGCGGGGGGCTCCTACAATGAGCAGTTCTTC; CDR3aa: CASSPAGGSYNEQFF
d_gene: NA; v_gene: TRBV7-2; j_gene: TRBJ2-7; abundance: once; CDR3nt: TGTGCCAGCAGCTTTGAAAGGGGCGGTTACGAGCAGTACTTC; CDR3aa: CASSFERGGYEQYF
d_gene: NA; v_gene: TRBV30; j_gene: TRBJ1-1; abundance: NA; CDR3nt: TGTGCCTGGAAGGAACAGGAGAACACTGAAGCTTTCTTT; CDR3aa: CAWKEQENTEAFF
d_gene: NA; v_gene: TRBV7-9; j_gene: TRBJ2-7; abundance: NA; CDR3nt: TGTGCCAGCAGGCCCACAGTTCCCTCCTACGAGCAGTACTTC; CDR3aa: CASRPTVPSYEQYF
d_gene: NA; v_gene: TRBV6-5; j_gene: TRBJ2-7; abundance: NA; CDR3nt: TGTGCCAGCAGTTACTGGGGCTTCGGAACAGCCTACGAGCAGTACTTC; CDR3aa: CASSYWGFGTAYEQYF
d_gene: TRBD1; v_gene: TRBV5-8; j_gene: TRBJ2-7; abundance: NA; CDR3nt: TGTGCCAGCAAGCTCCCGGGACAGGGTTACGAGCAGTACTTC; CDR3aa: CASKLPGQGYEQYF
d_gene: NA; v_gene: TRBV5-4; j_gene: TRBJ2-5; abundance: NA; CDR3nt: TGTGCCAGCAGTTTGGATCAGGTCTCGGAGACCCAGTACTTC; CDR3aa: CASSLDQVSETQYF